This T cell receptor beta chain was obtained from a study of T cells after yellow fever vaccination. This clonotype has only a few counts. Its antigen remains unknown. Study results and limitations: Across the CD4 and CD8 compartments, a small share of clonotypes was present in both. When the response was secondary, it was weaker but reached its peak faster, day 5 versus 15.

Conversion of TCR transcripts into cDNA relied on 5'RACE template switching, which added a universal primer site and UMIs. TCRdb reanalysed the 5' RACE reads using MiXCR and keeps one entry per CDR3 protein. This sample yields more than 450,000 distinct CDR3 sequences, of which just over 20% are seen a single time; roughly a sixth belongs to the top ten. The clonotype comes from a man between 18 and 35 years old who received the YFV17D yellow fever vaccine. Here the sequenced sample was PBMCs, taken approximately 22 days after the first yellow fever vaccination.

The CDR3 is CASSYLGGGGNQPQHF. The DNA for the CDR3 is TGTGCCAGCAGTTACCTGGGGGGGGGTGGCAATCAGCCCCAGCATTTT. The chain links TRBV6-5 to TRBJ1-5; D may be TRBD1 (5 bases). There are 16 residues in the CDR3. Trimming took 2 bases from V and 2 from J, leaving 13 bases between them. Germline-derived CDR1 and CDR2 are MNHEY and SVGAGI.